The text below deals with one T cell receptor beta chain. Data came from immunoSEQ multiplex PCR; TCRdb stores just in-frame clones and leaves some out. The sample lists around 2,000,000 clones, around 95% occurring once. This sample was taken from a study of shared clonotypes between healthy human individuals. V shed 2 bases, J shed 9 bases, and the junction held 5 bases outside the gene matches. Per the germline V gene, CDR1 is SGHRS and CDR2 is YFSETQ. CDR3 length: 14 residues. The specimen was naive CD4+ T cells sorted from blood. Subset meaning: CD45RA+ positively selected. The chain links TRBV5-1 to TRBJ2-1, with 10 bases lining up with TRBD2. This sequence was found in a man between 18 and 35 years old in good health. CDR3 DNA sequence: TGCGCCAGCAGCTTAGCGGGAGGGCGTGTTGAGCAGTTCTTC. It translates to CASSLAGGRVEQFF.